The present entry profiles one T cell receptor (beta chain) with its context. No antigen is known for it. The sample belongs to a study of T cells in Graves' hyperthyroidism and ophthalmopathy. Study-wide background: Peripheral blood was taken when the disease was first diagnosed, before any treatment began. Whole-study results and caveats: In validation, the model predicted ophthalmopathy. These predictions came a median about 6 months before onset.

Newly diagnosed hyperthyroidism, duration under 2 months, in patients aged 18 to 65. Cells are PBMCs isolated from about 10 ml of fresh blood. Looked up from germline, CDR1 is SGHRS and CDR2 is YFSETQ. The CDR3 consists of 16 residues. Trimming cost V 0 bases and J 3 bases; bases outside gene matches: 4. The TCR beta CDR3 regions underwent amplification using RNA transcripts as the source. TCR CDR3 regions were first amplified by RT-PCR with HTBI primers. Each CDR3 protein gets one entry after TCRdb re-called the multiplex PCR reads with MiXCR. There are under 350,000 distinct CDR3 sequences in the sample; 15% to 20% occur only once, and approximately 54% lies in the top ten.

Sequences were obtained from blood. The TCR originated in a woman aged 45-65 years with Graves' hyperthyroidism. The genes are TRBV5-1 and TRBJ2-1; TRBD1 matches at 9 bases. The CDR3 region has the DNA TGCGCCAGCAGCTTGGACTGGACAGGGGACTACAATGAGCAGTTCTTC. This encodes CASSLDWTGDYNEQFF. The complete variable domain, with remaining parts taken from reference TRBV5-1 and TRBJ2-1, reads KAGVTQTPRYLIKTRGQQVTLSCSPISGHRSVSWYQQTPGQGLQFLFEYFSETQRNKGNFPGRFSGRQFSNSRSEMNVSTLELGDSALYLCASSLDWTGDYNEQFFGPGTRLTVL.